The 4 T cell receptor beta chains in this list originate from one sample, sequenced in a study of blood T cell repertoires in COVID-19. TCRdb keeps only in-frame clones here, not all; method: immunoSEQ multiplex PCR. The table records 250,000 to 300,000 clones, approximately 86% of them present only once. The sequencing sample was made of peripheral blood. These receptors were collected from a woman aged 70-85 years with COVID-19, enrolled during active disease.

The rearrangement links TRBV28 to TRBJ1-2; 9 bases match TRBD1. With V trimmed by 4 bases and J by 4 bases, 10 bases remained unmatched. CDR1 is MDHEN and CDR2 is SYDVKM in the germline V gene. This CDR3 region has 16 residues. CDR3 sequence: CASSSVRTGEVYGYTF. CDR3 sequence (DNA): TGTGCCAGCAGTTCCGTACGGACAGGGGAGGTCTATGGCTACACCTTC.

This chain links TRBV27 with TRBJ1-1; a possible D gene is TRBD1 (5 bases). CDR1 and CDR2 (germline): MNHEY, SMNVEV (reference sequence). V lost 2 bases, J lost 2 bases, and 18 bases lay in between. CDR3 length equals 17 residues. CDR3 residues: CASSLELPGRLNTEAFF. The CDR3 nucleotides read TGTGCCAGCAGTTTAGAACTGCCAGGGAGGCTAAACACTGAAGCTTTCTTT.

The CDR3 DNA is TGTGCCAGCAGCTTAGGGGCGGGCCCCGGGTATGAGCAGTTCTTC. Translating it yields CASSLGAGPGYEQFF. The rearrangement links TRBV11-2 to TRBJ2-1; maybe TRBD2 (5 bases). This CDR3 comprises 15 residues. Trimming pared 1 base from V and 8 bases from J, leaving 15 bases between. In germline, CDR1 is SGHAT, CDR2 FQNNGV.

The chain has TRBV5-4 and TRBJ1-2, with a possible D match to TRBD1 (6 bases). Trimming took off 7 bases at V and 8 bases at J, with 27 bases between the two ends. The CDR3 has 16 amino acids. In germline, CDR1 is SGHNT, CDR2 YYREEE (reference sequence). CDR3 in DNA: TGTGCCAGCGCGCCACTCGGGGGGCCGGCGAGCGGGGGCTACACCTTC. Amino acids: CASAPLGGPASGGYTF.